This T cell receptor (beta chain) originates from a study of regulatory T cells in long-lasting Graves disease. Researchers made TCR beta libraries by using iRepertoire HTBI primers and running Arm-PCR on CDR3 regions. MiXCR, applied by TCRdb to the multiplex PCR reads, yields one record per CDR3 protein. The repertoire has fewer than 450,000 distinct CDR3 sequences, around 22% of them found once; the top ten carry about 27%. In its sample, this clonotype was seen many times. Trimming stripped 7 bases from V and 5 bases from J, with 8 bases between. The CDR3 runs 11 residues. Germline assignment: CDR1 MDHEN and CDR2 SYDVKM. Time point here: persistent/refractory GD, antithyroid drugs over 5 years with positive TRAb. Generation of the TCR library employed RNA extracted from PBMCs. Enrollment of patients was through an endocrinology department in Xi'an, China.

The sequenced sample was peripheral blood mononuclear cells (PBMCs), obtained when the disease was refractory, from a patient treated with antithyroid drugs. This clonotype was sampled from a female donor with Graves disease. V usage is TRBV28 and J usage is TRBJ2-5, with D possibly being TRBD1 (6 bases). CDR3 sequence (DNA): TGTGCCAGCAAGGGGGAGGAGACCCAGTACTTC. Protein sequence: CASKGEETQYF.